The subject of this entry is one TCR beta chain. The antigen remains unidentified. This sample was taken from a study of CXCR3-negative and CXCR3-positive naive CD8 T cells. Background on the study: Each library held about 1.5 +/- 0.3 million TRB reads, approximately 140 million in total. Points from the study as a whole: CXCR3 expression dropped partially after cryopreservation, and most assays relied on fresh PBMCs. Whereas memory cells differed, naive CXCR3-negative and CXCR3-positive cells shared similar TRBV-TRBJ usage. In both naive subsets diversity was comparably high, whereas memory CD8+ cells showed much lower diversity. Higher TRB CDR3 hydrophobicity marked CXCR3-positive naive cells relative to CXCR3-negative naive cells.

All TRB cDNA libraries came from 5' RACE performed with UMI labels. Following a re-call of the 5' RACE reads, TCRdb has one entry per CDR3 protein and lacks DNA. The sample totals 65,000 to 90,000 distinct CDR3 sequences. The CDR3 consists of 13 residues. Germline loops: CDR1 MNHEY, CDR2 SVGAGI. The chain uses TRBV6-5 and TRBJ2-2. The TCR sequence derives from a human donor in good health. Some clones in this sample may be carry-over from other donors' samples. Sequencing was performed on naive CXCR3+ CD8+ T cells from blood. Subset described: CD45RO-CCR7+CD27+CD95- naive CD8+ T cells expressing CXCR3 (TNR3+). The CDR3 is CASSFDTTGELFF.